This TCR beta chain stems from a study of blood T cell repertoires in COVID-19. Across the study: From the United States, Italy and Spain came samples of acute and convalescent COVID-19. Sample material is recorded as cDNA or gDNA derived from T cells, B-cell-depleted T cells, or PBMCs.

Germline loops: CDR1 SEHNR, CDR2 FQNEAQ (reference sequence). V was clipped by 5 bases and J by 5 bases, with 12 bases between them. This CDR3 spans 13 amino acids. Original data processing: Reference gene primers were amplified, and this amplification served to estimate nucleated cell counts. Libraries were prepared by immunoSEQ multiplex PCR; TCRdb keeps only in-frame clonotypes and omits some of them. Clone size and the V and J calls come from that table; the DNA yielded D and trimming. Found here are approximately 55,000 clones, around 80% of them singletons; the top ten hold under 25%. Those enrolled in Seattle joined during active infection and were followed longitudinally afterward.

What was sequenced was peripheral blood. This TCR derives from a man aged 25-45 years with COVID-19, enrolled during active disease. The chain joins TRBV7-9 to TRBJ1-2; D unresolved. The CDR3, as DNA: TGTGCCAGCAGCCCGGAGGCAGAATATGGCTACACCTTC. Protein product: CASSPEAEYGYTF.